One and the same sample provided the 29 T cell receptor beta chains below, sequenced in a study of cytomegalovirus exposure and HLA in healthy donors. The PCR employed 60 Vbeta primers together with 13 Jbeta primers. Profiled with immunoSEQ multiplex PCR; TCRdb holds only in-frame clones, not every one. The data show roughly 190,000 clones, approximately 80% seen once. The specimen sequenced was PBMCs. The source of these receptors is a woman between 25 and 40 years old in good health and CMV-seropositive.

The gene calls are TRBV28 and TRBJ2-7; the D is unclear. Trimming stripped 3 bases from V and 5 bases from J, with 5 bases between. The CDR3 extends over 11 amino acids. The germline CDR1 and CDR2 sequences are MDHEN and SYDVKM. CDR3 sequence reads: CASSLIDEQYF. Written as DNA, the CDR3 is TGTGCCAGCAGTTTGATAGACGAGCAGTACTTC.

The V and J genes are TRBV9 and TRBJ1-1, with D perhaps matching TRBD1 (6 bases). Trimming stripped 5 bases from V and 0 bases from J, with 11 bases between. Germline V gene sequence: CDR1 SGDLS, CDR2 YYNGEE. The CDR3 length is 14 residues. CDR3 region: CASSQQGMNTEAFF. CDR3 nucleotides: TGTGCCAGCAGTCAACAGGGCATGAACACTGAAGCTTTCTTT.

V is TRBV27 and J is TRBJ1-1, with TRBD1 identical over 10 bases. This CDR3 has 15 residues. V was pared by 4 bases and J by 3 bases, with 5 bases of the junction left unmatched. Germline CDR1 reads MNHEY; CDR2 reads SMNVEV (reference sequence). CDR3 sequence: CASSWGDRGHTEAFF. The CDR3 DNA sequence: TGTGCCAGCAGTTGGGGCGACAGGGGGCACACTGAAGCTTTCTTT.

The V and J genes are TRBV5-8 and TRBJ1-4, with a weak D call TRBD1 (5 bases). Between the trimmed V and J ends, which lost 4 bases and 7 bases, there was a span of 20 bases. The germline V gene has CDR1 SGHTS and CDR2 YDEGEE. There are 16 residues in the CDR3. This CDR3 reads CASSRPRVKMSEKLFF. For the CDR3, the DNA is TGTGCCAGCAGCCGCCCCAGGGTAAAGATGAGTGAAAAACTGTTTTTT.

The chain has TRBV4-1 and TRBJ1-2; D not certain. The V end was cut by 3 bases, the J end by 0 bases, with 8 bases between. The germline CDR1 and CDR2 sequences are MGHRA and YSYEKL. The CDR3 covers 14 residues. The CDR3 protein is CASSHPAANYGYTF. Written as DNA, the CDR3 is TGCGCCAGCAGCCACCCTGCAGCTAACTATGGCTACACCTTC.

The V gene is TRBV7-9, the J gene TRBJ2-1; 13 bases fit TRBD2. The germline CDR1 and CDR2 sequences are SEHNR and FQNEAQ (reference sequence). V gave up 5 bases and J gave up 8 bases; unmatched junction bases: 6. CDR3 length: 15 amino acids. The CDR3 bases are TGTGCCAGCAGCCCCCGGACTAGCGGGAGCGATGAGCAGTTCTTC. Translation gives CASSPRTSGSDEQFF.

The chain recombines TRBV6-6 with TRBJ1-5; D is ambiguous. The germline CDR1 and CDR2 sequences are MNHNY and SVGAGI (reference sequence). The CDR3 runs to 13 residues. V was shortened by 1 base and J by 4 bases, with 5 bases between the two germline ends. CDR3: CASSYLQNQPQHF. As DNA, the CDR3 is TGTGCCAGCAGTTACTTGCAGAATCAGCCCCAGCATTTT.

This rearrangement joins TRBV2 to TRBJ1-1; D call uncertain. Trimming cost V 4 bases and J 4 bases, with 13 bases left between them. This CDR3 contains 14 residues. The V gene's germline CDR1 is SNHLY and CDR2 FYNNEI. The CDR3 spells CASSVEGILTEAFF. The CDR3, as DNA: TGTGCCAGCAGTGTTGAGGGCATACTCACTGAAGCTTTCTTT. Together with reference TRBV2 and TRBJ1-1, the CDR3 gives the full variable domain: EPEVTQTPSHQVTQMGQEVILRCVPISNHLYFYWYRQILGQKVEFLVSFYNNEISEKSEIFDDQFSVERPDGSNFTLKIRSTKLEDSAMYFCASSVEGILTEAFFGQGTRLTVV.

The genes are TRBV5-1 and TRBJ1-1, with TRBD1 matching 8 bases. The J segment lost 0 bases and the V segment lost 4 bases, leaving 5 bases of the junction unmatched. Germline V gene sequence: CDR1 SGHRS, CDR2 YFSETQ. The CDR3 consists of 15 residues. CDR3 in amino acids: CASSPRQGMNTEAFF. The CDR3 DNA reads as TGCGCCAGCAGCCCACGACAGGGGATGAACACTGAAGCTTTCTTT.

The chain recombines TRBV6-6 with TRBJ2-5; 7 nucleotides align to TRBD1. Looked up from germline, CDR1 is MNHNY and CDR2 is SVGAGI (reference sequence). Trimming at V came to 4 bases and at J to 3 bases, leaving 2 bases not matched to a gene. CDR3 size: 13 residues. The CDR3 reads CASSSDREETQYF. Here the CDR3 DNA reads TGTGCCAGCAGTTCCGACAGGGAAGAGACCCAGTACTTC.

V and J are TRBV7-3 and TRBJ2-6; unclear D gene. The CDR3 totals 14 residues. Germline values: CDR1 SGHTA, CDR2 FQGTGA. The ends were cut back, 4 bases at V and 0 bases at J, with 4 bases in the middle. The CDR3 sequence is CASSSSSGANVLTF. CDR3 coding DNA: TGTGCCAGCAGCTCATCCTCTGGGGCCAACGTCCTGACTTTC.

The chain is built from TRBV4-1 and TRBJ1-5, with 10 positions matching TRBD1. The CDR3 runs to 21 residues. Germline CDR1 reads MGHRA; CDR2 reads YSYEKL. V shed 3 bases and J 0 bases; nucleotides not matched to a gene: 17. This CDR3 reads CASSHSSTGGLSSYSNQPQHF. CDR3 DNA sequence: TGCGCCAGCAGCCATTCCTCGACAGGGGGCCTCAGCTCCTATAGCAATCAGCCCCAGCATTTT.

This clone was counted between two and nine times. CDR3 sequence: CASSDGRDRRTQYF. In DNA, the CDR3 is TGTGCCAGCAGCGATGGGCGAGACCGCAGGACCCAGTACTTC. The rearrangement joins TRBV14 to TRBJ2-5; D not certain. CDR3 length: 14 residues. Germline CDR1 is SGHDN and CDR2 is FVKESK. Deletions cut 5 bases from V and 7 bases from J, with 17 bases between.

The V call is TRBV7-9, the J call TRBJ2-5; D may be TRBD1 (6 bases). V was shortened by 7 bases and J by 4 bases, with 16 bases between the two germline ends. This CDR3 comprises 14 residues. Germline values: CDR1 SEHNR, CDR2 FQNEAQ (reference sequence). The CDR3 DNA sequence: TGTGCCAGCAACCAAGGGGGTCCGGGAGAGACCCAGTACTTC. It is translated as CASNQGGPGETQYF.

On this clone: At one end the junction does not follow the germline gene, possibly because of a read error. The CDR3 region is CASSPGHPKEKLFF. CDR3 bases: TGTGCCAGCTCACCGGGACACCCTAAAGAAAAACTGTTTTTT. V usage is TRBV18 and J usage is TRBJ1-4, with D possibly matching TRBD1 (6 bases). CDR1 is KGHSH, CDR2 LQKENI, per germline. The CDR3 consists of 14 residues.

This clone was found a few times. The junction and the germline gene differ at one end; a read error may be behind it. V gene TRBV7-9 combines with J gene TRBJ2-1; D ambiguous. The CDR3 has 12 amino acids. Germline V lookup: CDR1 SEHNR, CDR2 FQNEAQ (reference sequence). This CDR3 reads CSSSPAWNEQFF. For the CDR3, the DNA is TGTTCCAGCAGCCCCGCGTGGAATGAGCAGTTCTTC.

The J gene is TRBJ2-5, the V gene TRBV28; a weak D match, TRBD1 (5 bases). The CDR3 sequence is 13 residues long. Per the germline V gene, CDR1 is MDHEN and CDR2 is SYDVKM. V was pared by 5 bases and J by 0 bases, with 7 bases between. CDR3 in amino acids: CASSARDQETQYF. CDR3 nucleotide sequence: TGTGCCAGCAGTGCCAGGGACCAAGAGACCCAGTACTTC.

The V gene is TRBV2, the J gene TRBJ1-4; tentative D call: TRBD1 (5 bases). Trimming took off 4 bases at V and 8 bases at J, with 11 bases between the two ends. Germline V lookup: CDR1 SNHLY, CDR2 FYNNEI. There are 13 residues in the CDR3. The CDR3 bases are TGTGCCAGCAGTGGACGACAGCTCGAAAAACTGTTTTTT. Its protein is CASSGRQLEKLFF.

The rearrangement links TRBV10-3 to TRBJ2-7; 8 bases are a match to TRBD1. V was clipped by 1 base and J by 2 bases; unmatched bases: 4. This CDR3 spans 15 amino acids. CDR1 and CDR2 (germline): ENHRY, SYGVKD. The CDR3 protein is CAISEYDRGPYEQYF. CDR3 in DNA: TGTGCCATCAGTGAGTACGACAGGGGACCCTACGAGCAGTACTTC.

The chain combines TRBV4-3 with TRBJ2-7; TRBD2 matches 10 bases. The V segment lost 3 bases and the J segment 1 base; nucleotides outside the gene matches: 3. The germline CDR1 and CDR2 sequences are LGHNA and YSLEER. This CDR3 contains 15 residues. CDR3 sequence: CASSQGTSASYEQYF. The CDR3 DNA follows: TGCGCCAGCAGCCAGGGGACTAGCGCATCCTACGAGCAGTACTTC.

V usage is TRBV2 and J usage is TRBJ2-1, with D maybe TRBD2 (6 bases). Germline assignment: CDR1 SNHLY and CDR2 FYNNEI. The V and J ends lost 3 bases and 0 bases respectively, with 9 bases between them. This CDR3 contains 15 residues. The CDR3 spells CASSEVRDSYNEQFF. The CDR3 nucleotides read TGTGCCAGCAGTGAGGTGCGGGACTCCTACAATGAGCAGTTCTTC. The full variable domain, its missing parts supplied by reference TRBV2 and TRBJ2-1, is EPEVTQTPSHQVTQMGQEVILRCVPISNHLYFYWYRQILGQKVEFLVSFYNNEISEKSEIFDDQFSVERPDGSNFTLKIRSTKLEDSAMYFCASSEVRDSYNEQFFGPGTRLTVL.

The genes are TRBV11-1 and TRBJ1-1; weak D call: TRBD1 (6 bases). Germline loops: CDR1 SGHAT, CDR2 FQDESV (reference sequence). CDR3 length: 15 amino acids. Trimming stripped 3 bases from V and 4 bases from J, with 15 bases between. The CDR3 loop is CASSFGGAGATEAFF. The CDR3 DNA sequence: TGTGCCAGCAGCTTCGGGGGGGCGGGGGCCACTGAAGCTTTCTTT.

CDR3 protein: CASRGTGVGELFF. DNA of the CDR3: TGTGCCAGCAGGGGGACAGGGGTCGGGGAGCTGTTTTTT. The chain joins TRBV28 to TRBJ2-2; TRBD1 matches 10 bases. The CDR3 loop spans 13 amino acids. CDR1 is MDHEN and CDR2 is SYDVKM in the germline V gene. The J segment lost 7 bases and the V segment lost 6 bases, leaving 2 bases of the junction unmatched.

The chain combines TRBV9 with TRBJ2-1; a weak D match, TRBD2 (5 bases). The CDR3 consists of 15 residues. The germline V gene encodes CDR1 SGDLS and CDR2 YYNGEE. The V end was cut by 0 bases, the J end by 9 bases, with 16 bases between. In nucleotides, the CDR3 is TGTGCCAGCAGCGTAGACGGCTCTAGCTACGGTGAGCAGTTCTTC. It encodes CASSVDGSSYGEQFF. Full variable domain (outside the CDR3, taken from reference TRBV9 and TRBJ2-1): DSGVTQTPKHLITATGQRVTLRCSPRSGDLSVYWYQQSLDQGLQFLIQYYNGEERAKGNILERFSAQQFPDLHSELNLSSLELGDSALYFCASSVDGSSYGEQFFGPGTRLTVL.

This rearrangement joins TRBV6-5 to TRBJ1-6; TRBD1 matches at 9 bases. The CDR3 contains 15 residues. V lost 4 bases to trimming and J lost 9 bases; unmatched junction nucleotides: 7. Germline values: CDR1 MNHEY, CDR2 SVGAGI. The CDR3 loop is CASSCLGQGSSPLHF. CDR3 in DNA: TGTGCCAGCAGTTGCCTGGGACAGGGCAGTTCACCCCTCCACTTT.

The chain uses TRBV7-8 and TRBJ1-3, with TRBD1 identical over 8 bases. CDR1 is SGHVS, CDR2 FQNEAQ, per germline. The CDR3 is 14 amino acids. J was trimmed by 6 bases and V by 2 bases; bases with no gene match: 3. The CDR3 DNA follows: TGTGCCAGCAGCTTACTGACAGGGGAAAACACCATATATTTT. This gives the protein CASSLLTGENTIYF.

The V and J genes are TRBV7-3 and TRBJ2-3; TRBD2 aligns across 8 bases. CDR1 and CDR2 from the germline V gene are SGHTA and FQGTGA. CDR3 length: 15 residues. With V trimmed by 6 bases and J by 4 bases, 9 bases remained unmatched. The CDR3 here is CASRPGTRESDTQYF. In nucleotides, the CDR3 is TGTGCCAGCAGACCCGGGACTAGAGAATCAGATACGCAGTATTTT. The full variable domain, in which reference TRBV7-3 and TRBJ2-3 provide the parts outside the CDR3, is GAGVSQTPSNKVTEKGKYVELRCDPISGHTALYWYRQSLGQGPEFLIYFQGTGAADDSGLPNDRFFAVRPEGSVSTLKIQRTERGDSAVYLCASRPGTRESDTQYFGPGTRLTVL.

The V gene is TRBV7-9, the J gene TRBJ2-5; no clear D. The CDR3 loop spans 13 amino acids. The germline gives CDR1 SEHNR, CDR2 FQNEAQ (reference sequence). V was pared by 3 bases and J by 2 bases, with 7 bases between. CDR3 sequence: CASSLRPQETQYF. CDR3 nucleotides: TGTGCCAGCAGCTTGCGTCCTCAAGAGACCCAGTACTTC.

The V call is TRBV30, the J call TRBJ2-7; 8 positions agree with TRBD1. Germline V gene data show CDR1 as GTSNPN and CDR2 as SVGIG (reference sequence). The CDR3 extends over 14 amino acids. V shed 0 bases and J 6 bases; nucleotides not matched to a gene: 7. The DNA for the CDR3 is TGTGCCTGGAGTGTGCTGACAGGGGCGGGCGAGCAGTACTTC. This codes for CAWSVLTGAGEQYF. Supplemented by reference TRBV30 and TRBJ2-7, the full variable domain reads SQTIHQWPATLVQPVGSPLSLECTVEGTSNPNLYWYRQAAGRGLQLLFYSVGIGQISSEVPQNLSASRPQDRQFILSSKKLLLSDSGFYLCAWSVLTGAGEQYFGPGTRLTVT.